A selection of T cell receptor beta chains follows, all from one sample in a study of blood T cell repertoires in COVID-19. TCRdb's copy holds only in-frame clones and misses some; the assay was immunoSEQ multiplex PCR. The sample includes some 100,000 clones, approximately 86% of them seen just once. Material for sequencing was PBMCs or T cells enriched from blood (not recorded which). These receptors originate from a woman aged 45-65 years who had recovered from COVID-19. The CDR3 runs from the conserved cysteine through the conserved F or W. The D gene is left open where the match is weak. Clone size is not always given. Where it is, it says once, few, many or a class for expanded clones.

DNA,CDR3,V,size,D,J
TGTGCCAGCAGTCAAGGGGAGGGTGGCAATCAGCCCCAGCATTTT,CASSQGEGGNQPQHF,TRBV3-1/TRBV3-2,.,.,TRBJ1-5
TGTGCCAGCAGCTTAATGCGGGAGTTTGTGCATGAGCAGTTCTTC,CASSLMREFVHEQFF,TRBV7-8,.,TRBD2,TRBJ2-1
TGTGCCAGCAAACTAGGGGGTGCGAACACCGGGGAGCTGTTTTTT,CASKLGGANTGELFF,TRBV13,.,.,TRBJ2-2
TGTGCCAGCAGCGACAGCCTTAATCAGCCCCAGCATTTT,CASSDSLNQPQHF,TRBV2,.,.,TRBJ1-5
TGTGCCAGCAGCAAAAGTACTGGGACTAGCGGACGAACCTACGAGCAGTACTTC,CASSKSTGTSGRTYEQYF,TRBV21-1,.,.,TRBJ2-7
TGCGCCAGCAGATCCCAGATTATCGGGACAGAAGTATGGTACTTC,CASRSQIIGTEVWYF,TRBV4-1,.,TRBD1,TRBJ2-4
TGTGCCAGCAGCCGAATAGGGAGCGGGGGAACCTACAATGAGCAGTTCTTC,CASSRIGSGGTYNEQFF,TRBV4-2,.,TRBD2,TRBJ2-1
TGTGCCAGCAGCAAGGGGGGACAGGGGAACGAAAAACTGTTTTTT,CASSKGGQGNEKLFF,TRBV5-8,.,TRBD1,TRBJ1-4
TGTGCCAGCAGCGGGGGACGGACTAGCTGGGCTGGTCTCTCCTACAATGAGCAGTTCTTC,CASSGGRTSWAGLSYNEQFF,TRBV9,.,TRBD2,TRBJ2-1
TGTGCCAGCAGTTTAGGGACGGACAGGGGGCGACATGAGCAGTTCTTC,CASSLGTDRGRHEQFF,TRBV27,once,TRBD1,TRBJ2-1
TGTGCCAGTTCGACAGGTCCCTACGGGGAGCAGTACTTC,CASSTGPYGEQYF,TRBV19,.,.,TRBJ2-7
TGTGCCAGCAGTTCACCGGGACAGGGGGCTCTTGAGCAGTTCTTC,CASSSPGQGALEQFF,TRBV5-4,.,TRBD1,TRBJ2-1
TGTGCCAGCAGTTTCGGAGGGGATGAAAAACTGTTTTTT,CASSFGGDEKLFF,TRBV12-3/TRBV12-4,.,.,TRBJ1-4
TGTGCCAGCAGGCGGGCGGGAGTGGTGACGCAGTATTTT,CASRRAGVVTQYF,TRBV28,.,TRBD2,TRBJ2-3
TGCACCAGCACCCCGGGACTAGCTTTCGGTGAGCAGTTCTTC,CTSTPGLAFGEQFF,TRBV1,.,.,TRBJ2-1
TGTGCCAGCAGCCAAGTCAGGGTTGGAACCGGGGAGCTGTTTTTT,CASSQVRVGTGELFF,TRBV14,.,.,TRBJ2-2
TGTGCCAGCAGCCTCTCAGGGGGCCCGAACTACGAGCAGTACTTC,CASSLSGGPNYEQYF,TRBV27,.,TRBD1,TRBJ2-7
TGCGCCAGCAGGGAGAATAGCGGGAGTATTTCGGCCAAAAACATTCAGTACTTC,CASRENSGSISAKNIQYF,TRBV5-1,.,TRBD2,TRBJ2-4
TGTGCCATCAGCGCTAGTACAGGGTCTAAAGAGACCCAGTACTTC,CAISASTGSKETQYF,TRBV10-3,.,.,TRBJ2-5
TGCGCCAGCAGCCAAGATCATCCGGGGTCTGGAAACACCATATATTTT,CASSQDHPGSGNTIYF,TRBV4-1,.,.,TRBJ1-3
TGTGCCAGCAGCCACAAGGGGGCTGAAGCTTTCTTT,CASSHKGAEAFF,TRBV11-2,.,.,TRBJ1-1
TGTGCCTTTGAGGGAGGGGCTGACACCTTC,CAFEGGADTF,TRBV30,.,.,TRBJ1-2
TGTGCCAGCAGTTTGTCAGGTCCCTATGGCTACACCTTC,CASSLSGPYGYTF,TRBV27,.,.,TRBJ1-2
TGTGCCACCAGGAGAGGGGAGTTCAGGCAGCCCCAGCATTTT,CATRRGEFRQPQHF,TRBV15,.,.,TRBJ1-5
TGTGCCAGCAGTCCGTTCCGCCGGGGTTGGCGGGAGGGGAGGAATGAGCAGTTCTTC,CASSPFRRGWREGRNEQFF,TRBV27,.,TRBD2,TRBJ2-1
TGCGCCAGCAGCTCGGGGGATAGCACAGATACGCAGTATTTT,CASSSGDSTDTQYF,TRBV5-1,.,.,TRBJ2-3
TGCGCCAGCAGCTTGGCCGGCGGAACCTATAATTCACCCCTCCACTTT,CASSLAGGTYNSPLHF,TRBV5-1,.,.,TRBJ1-6
TGTGCCAGCGGTAGCGGGGGCCGATCCTACGAGCAGTACTTC,CASGSGGRSYEQYF,TRBV28,few,TRBD2,TRBJ2-7
TGCGCCAGCAGTGAGGGTCCGGGAGGGCCTGACGAGACCCAGTACTTC,CASSEGPGGPDETQYF,TRBV10-1,.,TRBD2,TRBJ2-5
TGTGCCAGCAGCTTGACTGGCTTCGGGACAGGGACCACCGGGGAGCTGTTTTTT,CASSLTGFGTGTTGELFF,TRBV5-4,.,TRBD1,TRBJ2-2
TGTGCCAGCAGTTTAGGGGGGACAGCTCAAGAGACCCAGTACTTC,CASSLGGTAQETQYF,TRBV28,.,.,TRBJ2-5
TGTGCCAGCAGCAAAGGGGGCTTAACGCAAAAGTTCTTC,CASSKGGLTQKFF,TRBV21-1,.,.,TRBJ2-1
TGTGCCAGCAGCCCCCGACAGGGGCGGGATGGTGAGCAGTTCTTC,CASSPRQGRDGEQFF,TRBV11-1,.,TRBD1,TRBJ2-1
TGTGCCAGTATCGACGGACAGGCAGGGGAAAAACTGTTTTTT,CASIDGQAGEKLFF,TRBV19,.,TRBD1,TRBJ1-4
TGTGCCAGCAGCTTAACTAGGATACAGGCTAACGAAGCTTTCTTT,CASSLTRIQANEAFF,TRBV7-3,.,.,TRBJ1-1
TGTGCCAGCAGTGAAAACCGGGAAAGGGAGAAACTGTTTTTT,CASSENREREKLFF,TRBV2,.,.,TRBJ1-4
TGTGCCAGCAGCTATCCTTCCTACGAGCAGTACTTC,CASSYPSYEQYF,TRBV11-2,.,.,TRBJ2-7
TGTGCCATCTCGCCAGGGCCCCAGCCCCAGCATTTT,CAISPGPQPQHF,TRBV6-5,.,.,TRBJ1-5
TGTGCCACCAGAGGGGACAGGGGGGCGGAAGAGACCCAGTACTTC,CATRGDRGAEETQYF,TRBV15,.,TRBD1,TRBJ2-5
TGTGCCAGCAGTACAGGCTTGGGGGGTTACTACGAGCAGTACTTC,CASSTGLGGYYEQYF,TRBV2,.,.,TRBJ2-7
TGCGCCAGCAGCTTGGGACAGGGGGAAAAACTGTTTTTT,CASSLGQGEKLFF,TRBV5-1,.,TRBD1,TRBJ1-4
TGCGCCAGCAGCTCCCTCGGGGGCTCTGGAAACACCATATATTTT,CASSSLGGSGNTIYF,TRBV5-1,.,.,TRBJ1-3
TGTGCCAGCTCACAATCACATATTGCAACTAATGAAAAACTGTTTTTT,CASSQSHIATNEKLFF,TRBV18,.,.,TRBJ1-4
TGTGCCAGCAGCTTAACTAGCGGGGGGGCAGATACGCAGTATTTT,CASSLTSGGADTQYF,TRBV7-3,.,TRBD2,TRBJ2-3
TGTGCCTGGAGGGGGGTGACAGGGCTCAACTATGGCTACACCTTC,CAWRGVTGLNYGYTF,TRBV30,.,TRBD1,TRBJ1-2
TGTGCCAGCAGTGACCGGACAGGGCGCTACGAGCAGTACTTC,CASSDRTGRYEQYF,TRBV6-1,once,TRBD1,TRBJ2-7
TGTGCCACCAGTGATGGGGACAGGCTTGTGAGGGGGACCCAGTACTTC,CATSDGDRLVRGTQYF,TRBV24-1,.,TRBD1,TRBJ2-5
TGTGCCAGCAGCCAAGGCGGGGGAAACACAGATACGCAGTATTTT,CASSQGGGNTDTQYF,TRBV4-2,.,TRBD2,TRBJ2-3
TGTGCCAGCTCCGCGACCACCGGGACAGCCTCCTACGAGCAGTACTTC,CASSATTGTASYEQYF,TRBV5-5,.,TRBD1,TRBJ2-7
TGTGCCAGCAGTGGTGCTCACAACGAGCAGTACTTC,CASSGAHNEQYF,TRBV12-3/TRBV12-4,.,.,TRBJ2-7
TGTGCCAGCAGTATCGACAGGGTACGAGCTTTCTTT,CASSIDRVRAFF,TRBV28,.,TRBD1,TRBJ1-1
TGCGCCAGCAGTGATACCGGGACAGGGGGCAATCAGCCCCAGCATTTT,CASSDTGTGGNQPQHF,TRBV10-2,.,TRBD1,TRBJ1-5
TGTGCCAGCAGCTTACTTTGGGCAGGGGGCAACACTGAAGCTTTCTTT,CASSLLWAGGNTEAFF,TRBV7-3,.,TRBD1,TRBJ1-1